The entry that follows covers one TCR beta chain sequence. These data are taken from a study of shared clonotypes between healthy human individuals. Per the germline V gene, CDR1 is SGHRS and CDR2 is YFSETQ. V was pared by 0 bases and J by 0 bases, with 8 bases of the junction left unmatched. The CDR3 is 17 residues long. Healthy HIV-negative adults with no recent acute infections or vaccinations were recruited as donors. Within Nashville, Tennessee resided all donors, each a Caucasian adult. Profiled with immunoSEQ multiplex PCR; TCRdb holds only in-frame clones, not every one. The sample carries about half a million clones, roughly 80% recorded once.

This sequence joins TRBV5-1 and TRBJ1-1; 7 bases match TRBD1. Sequences were obtained from PBMCs. The TCR originated in a woman in her thirties or forties in good health. Some clones in this sample may be carry-over from other donors' samples. In DNA, the CDR3 is TGCGCCAGCAGCTTGGTGCGAGCTGACAGGGTGAACACTGAAGCTTTCTTT. Its protein is CASSLVRADRVNTEAFF.